This T cell receptor (beta chain) was recovered during a study of response to subunit inactivated influenza vaccine. Points from the study as a whole: With each seasonal influenza vaccination, the authors suggested, few new T cells are recruited.

CDR3 length: 14 amino acids. Germline trimming cut 2 bases from V and 4 bases from J; bases unmatched to any gene: 3. The germline V gene has CDR1 MNHNS and CDR2 SASEGT. TCRdb used MiXCR to reprocess the RT-PCR reads, holding one entry per CDR3 protein. The sample consists of 490,000 or so distinct CDR3 sequences, around 8% of them appearing once. This clonotype has ten or more counts. Its antigen is not identified. The V gene is TRBV6-1, the J gene TRBJ1-1; 8 bases fit TRBD1. This clonotype originated in a man between 45 and 75 years old who received an inactivated influenza vaccine. Sequencing used PBMCs from blood, obtained roughly 24 months after vaccination. This CDR3 is CASSEFTGGTEAFF. CDR3 in DNA: TGTGCCAGCAGTGAATTTACAGGGGGCACTGAAGCTTTCTTT.